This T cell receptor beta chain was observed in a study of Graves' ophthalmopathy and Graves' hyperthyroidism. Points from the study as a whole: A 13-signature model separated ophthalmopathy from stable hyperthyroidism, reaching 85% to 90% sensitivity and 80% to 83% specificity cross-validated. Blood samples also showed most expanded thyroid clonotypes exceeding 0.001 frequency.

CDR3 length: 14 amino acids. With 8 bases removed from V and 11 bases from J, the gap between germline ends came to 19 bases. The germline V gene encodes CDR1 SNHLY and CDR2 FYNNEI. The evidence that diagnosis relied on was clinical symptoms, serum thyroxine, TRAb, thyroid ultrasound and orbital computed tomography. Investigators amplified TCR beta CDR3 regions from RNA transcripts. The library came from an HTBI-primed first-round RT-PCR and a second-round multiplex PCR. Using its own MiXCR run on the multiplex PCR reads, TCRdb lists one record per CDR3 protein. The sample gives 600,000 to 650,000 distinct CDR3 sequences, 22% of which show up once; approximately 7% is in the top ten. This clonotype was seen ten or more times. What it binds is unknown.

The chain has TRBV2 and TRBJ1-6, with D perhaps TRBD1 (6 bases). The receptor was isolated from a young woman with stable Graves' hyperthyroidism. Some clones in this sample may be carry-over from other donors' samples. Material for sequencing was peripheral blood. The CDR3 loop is CASGETGYGTPLHF. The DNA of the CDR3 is TGTGCCAGCGGAGAAACAGGGTATGGTACACCCCTCCACTTT.